The sequence of this TCR beta chain was determined in a study of blood T cell repertoires in COVID-19 (dated by TCRdb to the early 2020s). For context, the study as a whole: The collaborator samples originated in the United States, Italy and Spain and spanned the acute and convalescent phases of COVID-19. Subjects who had been exposed to COVID-19, were actively infected with it, or had recovered from it provided the deeply sampled blood TCRbeta repertoires that made up the dataset. Where available, HLA class I and class II types were obtained from metadata supplied by the sample provider rather than from assay-based typing. The repertoires were released in a freely available public database meant as a resource for research on the immune response to SARS-CoV-2. Sample metadata almost always included a de-identified subject ID, COVID-19 status, age in years and sex. The prospective study material was composed of cDNA or gDNA derived from T cells, B-cell-depleted T cells, or PBMCs. Samples were obtained from the ongoing ImmuneRACE study (first 160 participants) and from 1,254 subjects provided by 6 global collaborators.

Overall study results and their limits: How much clinical and demographic metadata was included differed by source and by participant, and the metadata was provided uncurated.

On this clone: Its antigen remains undetermined. There are no base qualities to consult, and no much larger clone falls within one base.

The collaborating institutions used their own protocols to collect whole blood in K2EDTA tubes. For TCRbeta analysis, collaborator samples were shipped as frozen whole blood, as isolated PBMCs, or as DNA extracted from either sample type. TCRbeta CDR3 regions were amplified from genomic DNA using the immunoSEQ Assay, a bias-controlled multiplex PCR. The study's own analysis went as follows. Nucleated cell counts per sample were estimated from amplification of reference gene primers within the assay. To quantify the absolute abundance of each unique TCRbeta CDR3 rearrangement, sequence reads were collapsed and filtered. Productive Simpson clonality was computed per sample as the square root of Simpson's diversity index over productive rearrangements. The table was pulled from immuneACCESS by TCRdb, which kept in-frame rearrangements only. Such tables lose some clones; where checked, under half of the loss comes from unresolved V genes, and the rest has no known cause. V, J and clone size were drawn from that table, and D and trimming were deduced from the DNA. In this sample the table shows over 65,000 clones, approximately 92% of which occur a single time. The ten most abundant clones make up 6.5% to 8.5% of the sample.

According to the germline V gene, CDR1 reads WSHSY and CDR2 reads SAAADI. The CDR3 runs 14 residues from the cysteine to the phenylalanine. This entry keeps only the CDR3 DNA: 42 bases, framed from base 1. V has 0 bases trimmed and J has 4 bases trimmed; junction bases matching no gene number 2. Recombination joined TRBV10-2 with TRBJ2-7; a stretch of 8 junction bases matches TRBD1. The clonotype originates from a human donor in a cohort sampled during active COVID-19. Sequenced input: peripheral blood. Here the CDR3 is given as CASSESGQEYEQYF. The nucleotide sequence reads as follows: TGCGCCAGCAGTGAGTCGGGACAGGAATACGAGCAGTACTTC.